The present T cell receptor (beta chain) was sequenced within a study of TIL therapy for anti-PD-1-resistant metastatic lung cancer. As for the study in general: Tumor harvest preceded PD-1/PD-L1 blockade, followed by nivolumab treatment. Patients had a median age of approximately 56 years (range about 35-75).

Germline V gene data show CDR1 as MNHEY and CDR2 as SMNVEV (reference sequence). The CDR3 has 13 residues. Trimming took 2 bases from V and 5 from J, leaving 10 bases between them. The immunoSEQ assay was v3. Sequencing depth was around 2.2 million read pairs for survey level, about 5-6 million for deep. Clones were read by immunoSEQ multiplex PCR, and TCRdb kept only the in-frame ones, dropping some. The sample has 9,500 to 15,000 clones, roughly 80% seen once. Noted time point: pre-treatment sample, taken before nivolumab and TIL therapy. Enrollment ran from October 2017 to January 2020. The chain couples TRBV27 to TRBJ2-7; D call uncertain. The TCR originated in a person aged 25 to 80 with non-small cell lung cancer. Sequencing was performed on blood, taken at baseline. The CDR3 reads CASSLTDSNEQYF. CDR3 sequence (DNA): TGTGCCAGCAGTTTAACTGATTCCAACGAGCAGTACTTC.